This entry lists 29 T cell receptor beta chains sequenced from one sample in a study of blood T cell repertoires in COVID-19 (dated by TCRdb to between 2020 and 2021). Libraries came from the immunoSEQ multiplex PCR assay. Not all clones reach the TCRdb copy of this immuneACCESS table, which keeps in-frame sequences only. Checked studies attribute under half of the gap to unresolved V genes and leave the rest unexplained. Within this sample are under 80,000 clones, with 70% to 90% of them counted one time only. The ten largest clones represent approximately 5% of the sample. The source material was peripheral blood. All receptors come from a woman of 80 years or more with active or convalescent COVID-19.

This chain links TRBV15 with TRBJ1-2, with TRBD1 matching over 8 bases. Germline V gene sequence: CDR1 LNHNV, CDR2 YYDKDF (reference sequence). Germline trimming cut 3 bases from V and 5 bases from J; bases unmatched to any gene: 8. This CDR3 comprises 15 residues. This CDR3 reads CATSSDSGGWYGYTF. In DNA, the CDR3 is TGTGCCACCAGCAGTGATTCAGGGGGCTGGTATGGCTACACCTTC. Full variable domain (missing parts from reference TRBV15 and TRBJ1-2): DAMVIQNPRYQVTQFGKPVTLSCSQTLNHNVMYWYQQKSSQAPKLLFHYYDKDFNNEADTPDNFQSRRPNTSFCFLDIRSPGLGDTAMYLCATSSDSGGWYGYTFGSGTRLTVV.

J is TRBJ1-5 and V is TRBV2, with 11 bases identical to TRBD1. J gave up 6 bases and V 4 bases, and 5 bases lay outside the gene matches. The CDR3 totals 15 residues. CDR1 and CDR2 (germline): SNHLY, FYNNEI. CDR3 region: CASSASGTGGQPQHF. DNA of the CDR3: TGTGCCAGCAGTGCCTCCGGGACAGGGGGTCAGCCCCAGCATTTT.

This chain uses TRBV19 with TRBJ1-1; D is possibly TRBD1 (5 bases). The CDR3 totals 16 residues. Germline V gene sequence: CDR1 LNHDA, CDR2 SQIVND (reference sequence). The V end was cut by 2 bases, the J end by 0 bases, with 13 bases between. CDR3 sequence (DNA): TGTGCCAGTAGTATAAGGCGACAGTTCATGAACACTGAAGCTTTCTTT. It codes for CASSIRRQFMNTEAFF. The full variable domain, rest sourced from reference TRBV19 and TRBJ1-1, is DGGITQSPKYLFRKEGQNVTLSCEQNLNHDAMYWYRQDPGQGLRLIYYSQIVNDFQKGDIAEGYSVSREKKESFPLTVTSAQKNPTAFYLCASSIRRQFMNTEAFFGQGTRLTVV.

This chain links TRBV3-1 (or the pseudogene TRBV3-2) with TRBJ2-1; D call uncertain. Germline V gene sequence: CDR1 LGHDT, CDR2 YNNKEL (reference sequence). This CDR3 is built from 13 residues. V lost 1 base and J 8 bases, leaving 9 bases between the germline ends. CDR3 DNA sequence: TGTGCCAGCAGCCAAGTCGAGCATCATGAGCAGTTCTTC. This translates into CASSQVEHHEQFF.

J is TRBJ1-5 and V is TRBV2; D ambiguous. CDR3 length equals 16 residues. The V and J ends lost 8 bases and 0 bases respectively, with 17 bases between them. CDR1 and CDR2 from the germline V gene are SNHLY and FYNNEI. The CDR3 coding sequence is TGTGCCAGCGGCGTTTCGGGGAATTATAGCAATCAGCCCCAGCATTTT. Its translation is CASGVSGNYSNQPQHF.

The V and J genes are TRBV19 and TRBJ2-7; 8 bases are shared with TRBD2. Germline V gene sequence: CDR1 LNHDA, CDR2 SQIVND (reference sequence). There are 13 residues in the CDR3. V lost 1 base, J lost 5 bases, and 1 base stayed unmatched. The CDR3 loop is CASSIAGGDEQYF. The CDR3 DNA follows: TGTGCCAGTAGTATAGCGGGAGGGGACGAGCAGTACTTC.

The chain employs TRBV18 and TRBJ2-1, with TRBD2 identical over 8 bases. Germline V gives CDR1 KGHSH, CDR2 LQKENI. Trimming removed 0 bases from V and 7 bases from J; junction bases left unmatched: 8. The CDR3 is made up of 16 amino acids. The CDR3: CASSPPGVSGGNEQFF. The CDR3, as DNA: TGTGCCAGCTCACCACCGGGGGTCTCGGGGGGGAATGAGCAGTTCTTC. The full variable domain, in which reference TRBV18 and TRBJ2-1 provide the parts outside the CDR3, is NAGVMQNPRHLVRRRGQEARLRCSPMKGHSHVYWYRQLPEEGLKFMVYLQKENIIDESGMPKERFSAEFPKEGPSILRIQQVVRGDSAAYFCASSPPGVSGGNEQFFGPGTRLTVL.

The chain employs TRBV19 and TRBJ2-2; 9 bases align to TRBD2. Germline assignment: CDR1 LNHDA and CDR2 SQIVND (reference sequence). The trim removed 1 base at V and 2 bases at J, leaving 11 bases unmatched. The CDR3 totals 19 residues. In nucleotides, the CDR3 is TGTGCCAGTAGTATAGGTAGCCCCCTAGCGGGGCGAAACACCGGGGAGCTGTTTTTT. Protein sequence: CASSIGSPLAGRNTGELFF.

The V and J genes are TRBV3-1 (or the pseudogene TRBV3-2) and TRBJ1-2; D gene uncertain. Trimming removed 5 bases from V and 4 bases from J, with 8 bases in between. The CDR3 extends over 12 amino acids. Germline V CDR1 and CDR2: LGHDT, YNNKEL (reference sequence). The CDR3 DNA reads as TGTGCCAGCAGCGGTAACAGCTATGGCTACACCTTC. This translates into CASSGNSYGYTF.

The chain joins TRBV5-1 to TRBJ1-2; tentative D call: TRBD1 (6 bases). Deletions cut 0 bases from V and 10 bases from J, with 13 bases between. Per the germline V gene, CDR1 is SGHRS and CDR2 is YFSETQ. This CDR3 is built from 13 residues. This chain's CDR3 is CASSLDRTEVYTF. The DNA for the CDR3 is TGCGCCAGCAGCTTGGATCGGACAGAGGTCTACACCTTC.

The chain links TRBV7-3 to TRBJ2-2; 8 bases are shared with TRBD1. The CDR3 has 15 residues. The V segment lost 5 bases and the J segment 12 bases; nucleotides outside the gene matches: 14. Germline V gene lookup returns CDR1 SGHTA and CDR2 FQGTGA. This chain's CDR3 is CASSPMGQEGVQLFF. The CDR3 nucleotides are TGTGCCAGCAGCCCGATGGGACAGGAAGGGGTTCAGCTGTTTTTT.

This chain links TRBV2 with TRBJ1-3; no firm D call. V lost 4 bases to trimming and J lost 4 bases, with 8 bases between them. CDR1 and CDR2 from the germline V gene are SNHLY and FYNNEI. This CDR3 has 13 amino acids. CDR3 in amino acids: CASSASEGNTIYF. In DNA, the CDR3 is TGTGCCAGCAGTGCTTCGGAGGGAAACACCATATATTTT.

This rearrangement joins TRBV19 to TRBJ1-2; D unresolved. The germline CDR1 and CDR2 sequences are LNHDA and SQIVND (reference sequence). The V gene lost 4 bases and the J gene lost 4 bases, with 19 bases spanning the gap. The CDR3 covers 16 residues. The CDR3 here is CASSTNSRLTFYGYTF. Here the CDR3 DNA reads TGTGCCAGTAGTACCAATTCTAGACTTACCTTCTATGGCTACACCTTC.

The chain recombines TRBV5-4 with TRBJ2-3, with D maybe TRBD1 (5 bases). CDR3 length: 15 residues. From germline, CDR1 is SGHNT and CDR2 YYREEE (reference sequence). Trimming removed 0 bases from V and 0 bases from J, with 8 bases in between. CDR3 loop: CASSLDQGSTDTQYF. For the CDR3, the DNA is TGTGCCAGCAGCTTGGACCAGGGTAGCACAGATACGCAGTATTTT.

The chain carries TRBV6-5 and TRBJ2-3, with 13 bases identical to TRBD2. Germline V gene data show CDR1 as MNHEY and CDR2 as SVGAGI. The CDR3 spans 14 residues. V lost 10 bases and J lost 3; bases outside the gene matches: 4. The CDR3 DNA follows: TGTGCCACTAAGACTAGCGGGGGGACAGATACGCAGTATTTT. It encodes CATKTSGGTDTQYF.

This chain connects TRBV18 to TRBJ2-7; D remains ambiguous. Trimming left V 3 bases short and J 3 bases short, with 6 bases between. CDR1 KGHSH and CDR2 LQKENI come from the germline V gene. The CDR3 contains 12 residues. CDR3 in amino acids: CASSPMRYEQYF. The DNA for the CDR3 is TGTGCCAGCTCACCCATGCGCTACGAGCAGTACTTC.

A single count supports this clone. This chain links TRBV6-1 with TRBJ1-5; D perhaps matches TRBD1 (5 bases). The V end was cut by 2 bases, the J end by 13 bases, with 15 bases between. The CDR3 covers 13 residues. CDR1 MNHNS and CDR2 SASEGT come from the germline V gene. The DNA of the CDR3 is TGTGCCAGCAGTGAATCGTGGCAGGGTATACAGCATTTT. Protein sequence: CASSESWQGIQHF.

The chain carries TRBV12-3 or TRBV12-4 and TRBJ2-3; D unclear. The ends were cut back, 3 bases at V and 6 bases at J, with 7 bases in the middle. The CDR3 length is 12 residues. CDR3 in amino acids: CASSFHPDTQYF. As DNA, the CDR3 is TGTGCCAGCAGTTTCCATCCCGATACGCAGTATTTT.

The chain links TRBV11-2 to TRBJ2-1, with 10 bases aligning to TRBD1. V lost 5 bases, J lost 9 bases, and 10 bases stayed unmatched. CDR1 is SGHAT and CDR2 is FQNNGV in the germline V gene. The CDR3 length is 15 residues. CDR3 nucleotide sequence: TGTGCCAGCAGCCCCCCGGGACAGGGGATGACTGAGCAGTTCTTC. It yields the protein CASSPPGQGMTEQFF.

The V and J genes are TRBV7-9 and TRBJ1-3; D is possibly TRBD1 (6 bases). Trimming shortened V by 11 bases and J by 4 bases, and 21 bases separated the two germline ends. Germline loops: CDR1 SEHNR, CDR2 FQNEAQ (reference sequence). CDR3 size: 15 residues. CDR3 region: CAAGEGGAAGNTIYF. The DNA of the CDR3 is TGTGCCGCCGGGGAGGGGGGGGCGGCAGGAAACACCATATATTTT.

Comments on this clone: The DNA is omitted, as the CDR3 cannot be located on it reliably, and the CDR3 follows TCRdb's listing. The chain carries TRBV19 and TRBJ2-1; TRBD2, the table's D call, lacks a check against the DNA. The CDR3 has 16 amino acids, counting both end residues. Germline V lookup: CDR1 LNHDA, CDR2 SQIVND (reference sequence). The CDR3 sequence is CASSTSVRGAYNEQFF.

The chain recombines TRBV4-3 with TRBJ2-3; TRBD2 matches 13 bases. This CDR3 is built from 18 residues. V dropped 3 bases and J dropped 4; count of bases not matched to a gene: 10. Per germline, CDR1 LGHNA and CDR2 YSLEER. The CDR3 reads CASSQQHPGLAGSDTQYF. The CDR3 bases are TGCGCCAGCAGCCAGCAACACCCGGGACTAGCGGGGTCAGATACGCAGTATTTT.

The chain uses TRBV7-9 and TRBJ1-2; no firm D call. The CDR3 consists of 13 residues. With 4 bases removed from V and 4 bases from J, the gap between germline ends came to 10 bases. Germline CDR1 SEHNR, CDR2 FQNEAQ (reference sequence). This CDR3 reads CASSSPGGYGYTF. The CDR3 DNA reads as TGTGCCAGCAGCTCGCCCGGAGGCTATGGCTACACCTTC.

The chain links TRBV5-1 to TRBJ2-3; TRBD2 is a possible D gene (6 bases). Per the germline V gene, CDR1 is SGHRS and CDR2 is YFSETQ. V was shortened by 4 bases and J by 2 bases, with 14 bases between the two germline ends. The CDR3 has 15 amino acids. DNA for the CDR3: TGCGCCAGCAGCCCGAGGGACTTCAACACAGATACGCAGTATTTT. This encodes CASSPRDFNTDTQYF.

V is TRBV3-1 (or the pseudogene TRBV3-2) and J is TRBJ1-5; 11 bases align to TRBD1. The CDR3 spans 19 residues. V gave up 1 base and J gave up 1 base; unmatched junction bases: 9. The germline V gene has CDR1 LGHDT and CDR2 YNNKEL (reference sequence). As DNA, the CDR3 is TGTGCCAGCAGCCAAGTCGGAGGGACAGGGGGATGGAGCAATCAGCCCCAGCATTTT. It encodes CASSQVGGTGGWSNQPQHF.

This clone was seen a single time. J is TRBJ2-4 and V is TRBV14, with 12 bases aligning to TRBD2. Looked up from germline, CDR1 is SGHDN and CDR2 is FVKESK. This CDR3 has 18 amino acids. With V trimmed by 2 bases and J by 3 bases, 8 bases remained unmatched. CDR3 nucleotides: TGTGCCAGCAGCCAACGACTAGCGGGAGACGGGGTCAAAAACATTCAGTACTTC. Translated, it gives CASSQRLAGDGVKNIQYF.

The chain recombines TRBV30 with TRBJ2-3, with D tentatively TRBD2 (6 bases). Germline V gene sequence: CDR1 GTSNPN, CDR2 SVGIG (reference sequence). The CDR3 is made up of 15 amino acids. V was cut by 0 bases and J by 0 bases, with 10 bases left in between. The CDR3 region is CAWSVGRSSTDTQYF. CDR3 DNA: TGTGCCTGGAGTGTAGGGAGGTCAAGCACAGATACGCAGTATTTT.

This chain links TRBV9 with TRBJ2-1; a possible D gene is TRBD1 (5 bases). The germline V gene encodes CDR1 SGDLS and CDR2 YYNGEE. The V gene lost 2 bases and the J gene lost 4 bases, with 13 bases spanning the gap. This CDR3 region has 15 residues. CDR3 protein: CASSVAQGPYNEQFF. DNA for the CDR3: TGTGCCAGCAGCGTGGCGCAGGGCCCTTACAATGAGCAGTTCTTC.

This clone was detected only a few times. This chain links TRBV5-5 with TRBJ2-2; maybe TRBD1 (5 bases). This CDR3 contains 14 residues. Germline values: CDR1 SGHKS, CDR2 YYEKEE (reference sequence). V was trimmed by 5 bases and J by 1 base, leaving 9 bases between them. Here the CDR3 DNA reads TGTGCCAGCAGATACGACAGGAACACCGGGGAGCTGTTTTTT. This translates into CASRYDRNTGELFF.